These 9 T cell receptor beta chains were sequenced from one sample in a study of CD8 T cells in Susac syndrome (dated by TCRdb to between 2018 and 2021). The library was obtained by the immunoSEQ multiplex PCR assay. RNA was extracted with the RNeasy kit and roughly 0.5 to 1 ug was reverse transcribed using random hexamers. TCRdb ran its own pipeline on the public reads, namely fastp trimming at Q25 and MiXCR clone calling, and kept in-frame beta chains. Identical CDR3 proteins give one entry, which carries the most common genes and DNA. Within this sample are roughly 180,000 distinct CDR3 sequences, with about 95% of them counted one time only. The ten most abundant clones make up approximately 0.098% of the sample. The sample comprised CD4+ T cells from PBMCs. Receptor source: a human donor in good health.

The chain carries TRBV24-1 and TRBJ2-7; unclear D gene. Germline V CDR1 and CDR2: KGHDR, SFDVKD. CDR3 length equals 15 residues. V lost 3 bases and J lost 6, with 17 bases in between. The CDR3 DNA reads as TGTGCCACCAGTGATCCGCGAAGGGATACCAGCGAGCAGTACTTC. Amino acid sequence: CATSDPRRDTSEQYF.

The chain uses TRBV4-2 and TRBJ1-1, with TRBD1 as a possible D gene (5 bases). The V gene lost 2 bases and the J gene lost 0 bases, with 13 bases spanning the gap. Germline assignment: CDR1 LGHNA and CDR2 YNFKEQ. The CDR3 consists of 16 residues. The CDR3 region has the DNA TGTGCCAGCAGCCAACCCTGGGGGACCATGAACACTGAAGCTTTCTTT. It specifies CASSQPWGTMNTEAFF.

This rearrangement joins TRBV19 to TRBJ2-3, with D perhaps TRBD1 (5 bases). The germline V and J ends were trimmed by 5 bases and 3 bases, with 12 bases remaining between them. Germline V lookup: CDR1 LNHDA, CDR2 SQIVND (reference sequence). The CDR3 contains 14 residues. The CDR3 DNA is TGTGCCAGTAGTGGCAGGGTCGAAACAGATACGCAGTATTTT. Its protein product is CASSGRVETDTQYF. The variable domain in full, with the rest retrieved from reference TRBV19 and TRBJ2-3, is DGGITQSPKYLFRKEGQNVTLSCEQNLNHDAMYWYRQDPGQGLRLIYYSQIVNDFQKGDIAEGYSVSREKKESFPLTVTSAQKNPTAFYLCASSGRVETDTQYFGPGTRLTVL.

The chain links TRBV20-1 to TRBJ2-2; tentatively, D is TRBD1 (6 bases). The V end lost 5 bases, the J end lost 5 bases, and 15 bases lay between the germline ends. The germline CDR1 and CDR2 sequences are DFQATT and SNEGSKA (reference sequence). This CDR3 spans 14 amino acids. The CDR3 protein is CSALRQEGTGELFF. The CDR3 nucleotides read TGCAGTGCTCTCCGACAGGAAGGGACCGGGGAGCTGTTTTTT.

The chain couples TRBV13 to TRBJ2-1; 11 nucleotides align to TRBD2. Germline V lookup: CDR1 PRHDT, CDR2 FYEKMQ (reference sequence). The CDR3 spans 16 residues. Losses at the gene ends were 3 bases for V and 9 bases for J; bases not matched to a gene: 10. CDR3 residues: CASSFPTSGILTEQFF. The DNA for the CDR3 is TGTGCCAGCAGCTTTCCGACTAGCGGGATCTTAACTGAGCAGTTCTTC.

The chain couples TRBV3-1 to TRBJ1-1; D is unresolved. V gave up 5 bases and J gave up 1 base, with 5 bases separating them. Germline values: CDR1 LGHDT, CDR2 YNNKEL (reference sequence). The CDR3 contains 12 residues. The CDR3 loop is CASSSGNTEAFF. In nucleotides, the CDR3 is TGTGCCAGCAGCTCCGGGAACACTGAAGCTTTCTTT. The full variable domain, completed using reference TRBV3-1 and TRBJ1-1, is DTAVSQTPKYLVTQMGNDKSIKCEQNLGHDTMYWYKQDSKKFLKIMFSYNNKELIINETVPNRFSPKSPDKAHLNLHINSLELGDSAVYFCASSSGNTEAFFGQGTRLTVV.

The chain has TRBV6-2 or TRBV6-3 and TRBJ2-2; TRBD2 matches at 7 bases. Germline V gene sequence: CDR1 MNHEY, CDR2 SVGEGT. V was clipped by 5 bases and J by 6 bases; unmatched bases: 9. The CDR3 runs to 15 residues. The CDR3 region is CASSHGLGAAGELFF. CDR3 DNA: TGTGCCAGCAGTCATGGACTAGGGGCAGCCGGGGAGCTGTTTTTT.

The CDR3 region is CASSLSGPYNEQFF. The CDR3 DNA is TGTGCCAGCAGCCTTAGCGGGCCCTACAATGAGCAGTTCTTC. The chain recombines TRBV7-9 with TRBJ2-1; 7 nucleotides line up with TRBD2. V lost 5 bases and J lost 2; bases outside the gene matches: 3. Germline-derived CDR1 and CDR2 are SEHNR and FQNEAQ (reference sequence). The CDR3 runs 14 residues.

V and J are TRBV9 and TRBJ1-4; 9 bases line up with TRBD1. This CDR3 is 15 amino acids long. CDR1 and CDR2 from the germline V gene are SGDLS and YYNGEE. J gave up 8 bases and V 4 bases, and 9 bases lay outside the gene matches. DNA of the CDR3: TGTGCCAGCAGCCAGCCGGGACAGGGCCAGGAAAAACTGTTTTTT. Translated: CASSQPGQGQEKLFF.